Listed below are T cell receptor beta chains from one sample, sequenced in a study of STAT3 mutations in large granular lymphocyte leukemia. Profiled with immunoSEQ multiplex PCR; TCRdb holds only in-frame clones, not every one. The sample lists 12,000 or so clones; approximately 85% were seen once. Sequencing used peripheral blood mononuclear cells. These receptors were taken from an elderly man with T-cell large granular lymphocyte leukemia. Some clones in this sample may be carry-over from other donors' samples. Both conserved end residues are part of each CDR3. D genes are given only for firm matches. For some rows the clone size is stated as once, few or many, or as a class when expanded; others skip it.

abundance	d_gene	v_gene	j_gene	CDR3nt	CDR3aa
NA	NA	TRBV5-4	TRBJ2-5	TGTGCCAGCAGCCCCCCACCGGTGGGGAGGGGGCGGGGGGAGACCCAGTACTTC	CASSPPPVGRGRGETQYF
once	NA	TRBV18	TRBJ1-1	TGTGCCAGCTCTCAGAGTACTGAAGCTTTCTTT	CASSQSTEAFF
NA	NA	TRBV15	TRBJ1-2	TGTGCCACCAGCAACCAAGGACGGGGGGTTCCCTATGGCTACACCTTC	CATSNQGRGVPYGYTF
NA	NA	TRBV2	TRBJ2-7	TGTGCCAGCACCCGACAGGACGGCTACGAGCAGTACTTC	CASTRQDGYEQYF
NA	NA	TRBV5-4	TRBJ1-2	TGTGCCAGCAGCTTGGAGGTCTATGGCTACACCTTC	CASSLEVYGYTF
NA	NA	TRBV5-4	TRBJ2-6	TGTGCCAGCAGCTTGGATTTTGGTGGGGCCAACGTCCTGACTTTC	CASSLDFGGANVLTF
NA	NA	TRBV7-2	TRBJ1-5	TGTGCCAGCAGCTCCAGGGGAGGCCTAGGGGCCCAGCATTTT	CASSSRGGLGAQHF
NA	NA	TRBV12-5	TRBJ2-1	TGTGCTAGTGCGACCTCCCCAACAGGGCGCTCCTACAATGAGCAGTTCTTC	CASATSPTGRSYNEQFF
NA	NA	TRBV5-1	TRBJ1-2	TGCGCCAGCAGACAGGGAACTAACTATGGCTACACCTTC	CASRQGTNYGYTF
few	NA	TRBV18	TRBJ1-2	TGTGCCAGCTCACCACCGACAGAGAGCTATGGCTACACCTTC	CASSPPTESYGYTF
NA	NA	TRBV4-1	TRBJ2-7	TGCGCCAGCAGCCCTGATTTGTCCGAGCAGTACTTC	CASSPDLSEQYF
NA	NA	TRBV14	TRBJ2-7	TGTGCCAGCAGCCAAGCGAACAACAGGGGAGGGGAGCAGTACTTC	CASSQANNRGGEQYF
NA	NA	TRBV11-2	TRBJ1-5	TGTGCCAGCAGCTCCTCAGGTCAGCCCCAGCATTTT	CASSSSGQPQHF
NA	NA	TRBV5-1	TRBJ2-7	TGCGCCAGCAGCTTGGGGGGGGGCCCCCCCCAGCAGTACTTC	CASSLGGGPPQQYF
NA	NA	TRBV7-9	TRBJ2-7	TGTGCCAGCAGCTTAGGGGGCCCAGAAGGGTACTTC	CASSLGGPEGYF
NA	TRBD2	TRBV5-1	TRBJ2-1	TGCGCCAGCAGCCGCGGGACTAGCTTTGGTGAGCAGTTCTTC	CASSRGTSFGEQFF
NA	TRBD2	TRBV14	TRBJ2-3	TGTGCCACCACACCGACTAGCGGGGGGGGTACGCAGTATTTT	CATTPTSGGGTQYF
NA	NA	TRBV28	TRBJ1-2	TGTGCCAGCAGACCGCCCGTGGGGGATGGCTACACCTTC	CASRPPVGDGYTF
NA	NA	TRBV12-5	TRBJ1-1	TGTGCTAGTGGTTTGGCTCCCAAGGGGGTAGGAGCTTTCTTT	CASGLAPKGVGAFF
NA	NA	TRBV27	TRBJ1-5	TGTGCCAGCCCCCAGGGGCAGACTCTCAATCAGCCCCAGCATTTT	CASPQGQTLNQPQHF
NA	NA	TRBV7-9	TRBJ1-1	TGTGCCAGCAGCTTTATCCCTAACACTGAAGCTTTCTTT	CASSFIPNTEAFF
once	TRBD2	TRBV7-9	TRBJ2-1	TGTGCCAGCAGCCCGCAGCGGGGGGGAGGTGAGCAGTTCTTC	CASSPQRGGGEQFF
NA	NA	TRBV4-3	TRBJ2-7	TGCGCCAGCAGCCAAGATCGAGTCAGCTCCTACGAGCAGTACTTC	CASSQDRVSSYEQYF
once	NA	TRBV4-3	TRBJ2-6	TGCGCCAGCAGCCTGAATAGGGAGATCTCTGGGGCCAACGTCCTGACTTTC	CASSLNREISGANVLTF
NA	NA	TRBV6-6	TRBJ2-3	TGTGCCAGCAGTTACTACTCGGGGCCGGGAGATACGCAGTATTTT	CASSYYSGPGDTQYF
NA	NA	TRBV7-2	TRBJ1-5	TGTGCCAGCAGCCAGTTGGCCAGCAGGAATCAGCCCCAGCATTTT	CASSQLASRNQPQHF
NA	NA	TRBV7-3	TRBJ1-2	TGTGCCAGCAGCAAGGACAGAAACTATGGCTACACCTTC	CASSKDRNYGYTF
NA	TRBD2	TRBV27	TRBJ2-7	TGTGCCAGCAGTCCTAGCGGGGGATACGAGCAGTACTTC	CASSPSGGYEQYF
few	TRBD1	TRBV7-3	TRBJ1-1	TGTGCCAGCAGCCTACAGGGGCACTCTGAAGCTTTCTTT	CASSLQGHSEAFF
NA	TRBD2	TRBV28	TRBJ2-7	TGTGCCAGCAGTCAGCCGGGACTAGCGGGGGGATACGAGCAGTACTTC	CASSQPGLAGGYEQYF
once	NA	TRBV30	TRBJ2-7	TGTGCCTGGAGCCCCGGACTCAGCTCCTACGAGCAGTACTTC	CAWSPGLSSYEQYF
NA	TRBD1	TRBV5-1	TRBJ1-1	TGCGCCAGCAGCCGCGCCGGGACAGCCCCGTGGGGCACTGAAGCTTTCTTT	CASSRAGTAPWGTEAFF
NA	TRBD2	TRBV28	TRBJ2-7	TGTGCCAGCAGTTTATGGGTTCTGGCGGGGGGGCCGGGCGAGCAGTACTTC	CASSLWVLAGGPGEQYF
NA	NA	TRBV19	TRBJ1-1	TGTGCCAGTAGAATGGGGACTGAAGCTTTCTTT	CASRMGTEAFF
NA	NA	TRBV30	TRBJ2-5	TGTGCCTGGAGTAAGCAAGAGACCCAGTACTTC	CAWSKQETQYF
NA	NA	TRBV6-6	TRBJ1-5	TGTGCCAGCAGTATCAGCAATCAGCCCCAGCATTTT	CASSISNQPQHF
NA	NA	TRBV29-1	TRBJ2-7	TGCAGCGTCCAAGCGGCGGGGTTTAGCTCCTACGAGCAGTACTTC	CSVQAAGFSSYEQYF
NA	NA	TRBV5-1	TRBJ2-5	TGCGCCAGCAGCTTGGGTCGTACTCCGGGTCAGACCCAGTACTTC	CASSLGRTPGQTQYF
NA	TRBD1	TRBV30	TRBJ1-3	TGTGCCTGGAGTACCTGGGGGACAGGGGAAGGAAACACCATATATTTT	CAWSTWGTGEGNTIYF
NA	NA	TRBV18	TRBJ1-1	TGTGCCAGCTCACCCGCCCAGAACACTGAAGCTTTCTTT	CASSPAQNTEAFF
NA	NA	TRBV10-3	TRBJ1-6	TGTGCCATCAGTGTGGAGGGTAATTCACCCCTCCACTTT	CAISVEGNSPLHF
NA	NA	TRBV5-4	TRBJ1-4	TGTGCCAGCAGCTATACAGGGAATAATGAAAAACTGTTTTTT	CASSYTGNNEKLFF
NA	TRBD2	TRBV5-1	TRBJ2-7	TGCGCCAGCAGCTTTCGTCCTAGCGGGGGGGCAGCCTACGAGCAGTACTTC	CASSFRPSGGAAYEQYF
few	NA	TRBV7-8	TRBJ1-6	TGTGCCAGCAGCCCACGTACAGGATATAATTCACCCCTCCACTTT	CASSPRTGYNSPLHF
once	NA	TRBV18	TRBJ1-5	TGTGCCAGCTCACCACCGGGGGGCTCTTTGCAGCCCCAGCATTTT	CASSPPGGSLQPQHF
NA	NA	TRBV4-2	TRBJ2-7	TGTGCCAGCAGCTTGGCCCCAGGCAACTCCTACGAGCAGTACTTC	CASSLAPGNSYEQYF